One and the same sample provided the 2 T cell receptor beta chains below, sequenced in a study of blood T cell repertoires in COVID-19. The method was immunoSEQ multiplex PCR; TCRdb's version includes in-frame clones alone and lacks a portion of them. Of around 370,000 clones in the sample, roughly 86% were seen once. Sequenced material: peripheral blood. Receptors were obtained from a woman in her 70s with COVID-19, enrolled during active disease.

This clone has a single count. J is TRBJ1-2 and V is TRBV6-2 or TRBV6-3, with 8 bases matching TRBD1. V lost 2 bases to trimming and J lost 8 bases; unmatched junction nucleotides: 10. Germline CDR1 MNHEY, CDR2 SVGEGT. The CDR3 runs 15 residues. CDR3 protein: CASSYSGQGARGYTF. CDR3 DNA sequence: TGTGCCAGCAGTTACAGTGGCCAGGGGGCTCGCGGCTACACCTTC.

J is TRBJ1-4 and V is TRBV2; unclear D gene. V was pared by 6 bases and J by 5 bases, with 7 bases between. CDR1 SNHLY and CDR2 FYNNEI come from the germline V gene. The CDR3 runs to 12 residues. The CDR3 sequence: CASRAVNEKLFF. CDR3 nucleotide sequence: TGTGCCAGCAGGGCAGTGAATGAAAAACTGTTTTTT.